Listed here are 32 T cell receptor beta chains from one sample, sequenced in a study of cytomegalovirus exposure and HLA in healthy donors. Vbeta (60) and Jbeta (13) primers were used in the PCR. Produced via immunoSEQ multiplex PCR; TCRdb's table is partial and in-frame only. The table records roughly 87,000 clones, less than 85% of them present only once. What was sequenced was PBMCs. The receptors here all came from a man aged 60-69 years in good health and CMV-seronegative.

The chain joins TRBV5-1 to TRBJ1-1, with D possibly TRBD1 on 6 matching bases. The germline V and J ends were trimmed by 2 bases and 4 bases, with 9 bases remaining between them. The CDR3 has 13 amino acids. Germline V gene data show CDR1 as SGHRS and CDR2 as YFSETQ. This CDR3 is CASSFQGSTEAFF. CDR3 nucleotides: TGCGCCAGCAGCTTCCAGGGGAGCACTGAAGCTTTCTTT.

The chain carries TRBV5-1 and TRBJ1-6; 7 positions match TRBD1. The J segment lost 2 bases and the V segment lost 2 bases, leaving 7 bases of the junction unmatched. Germline assignment: CDR1 SGHRS and CDR2 YFSETQ. CDR3 length: 17 amino acids. Here the CDR3 reads CASSLDRVVAYNSPLHF. As DNA, the CDR3 is TGCGCCAGCAGCTTAGACAGGGTTGTGGCCTATAATTCACCCCTCCACTTT.

The rearrangement joins TRBV7-8 to TRBJ1-3, with no clear D. Germline CDR1 and CDR2: SGHVS and FQNEAQ. Trimming pared 5 bases from V and 2 bases from J, leaving 4 bases between. The length of the CDR3 is 12 residues. The CDR3 DNA sequence: TGTGCCAGCAGCCCCACTGGAAACACCATATATTTT. It codes for CASSPTGNTIYF.

The chain combines TRBV5-6 with TRBJ2-3, with 9 bases matching TRBD2. The CDR3 covers 16 residues. Germline V gives CDR1 SGHDT, CDR2 YYEEEE. V lost 6 bases to trimming and J lost 1 base; unmatched junction nucleotides: 9. The DNA of the CDR3 is TGTGCCAGCAACCTGGGTGCGGGGGGGGGCACAGATACGCAGTATTTT. It is translated as CASNLGAGGGTDTQYF. Drawing the rest from reference TRBV5-6 and TRBJ2-3, the complete variable domain is DAGVTQSPTHLIKTRGQQVTLRCSPKSGHDTVSWYQQALGQGPQFIFQYYEEEERQRGNFPDRFSGHQFPNYSSELNVNALLLGDSALYLCASNLGAGGGTDTQYFGPGTRLTVL.

The rearrangement uses TRBV6-5 and TRBJ1-2, with D perhaps TRBD1 (6 bases). Deletions cut 6 bases from V and 4 bases from J, with 15 bases between. Per germline, CDR1 MNHEY and CDR2 SVGAGI. The CDR3 sequence is 14 residues long. CDR3 region: CASRTGQKFYGYTF. The CDR3 DNA reads TGTGCCAGCAGGACCGGACAGAAGTTCTATGGCTACACCTTC.

The genes are TRBV7-3 and TRBJ1-2; D may be TRBD1 (6 bases). From germline, CDR1 is SGHTA and CDR2 FQGTGA. CDR3 length: 15 amino acids. Deletions cut 5 bases from V and 1 base from J, with 14 bases between. The CDR3 bases are TGTGCCAGCAGCGCTGGGGGCAGGGATAACTATGGCTACACCTTC. It translates to CASSAGGRDNYGYTF.

This chain links TRBV6-5 with TRBJ1-5; a possible D gene is TRBD1 (6 bases). Germline loops: CDR1 MNHEY, CDR2 SVGAGI. The CDR3 covers 14 residues. V was trimmed by 3 bases and J by 5 bases, leaving 11 bases between them. In DNA form, the CDR3 reads TGTGCCAGCAGTTATCCCGGACAGTATCAGCCCCAGCATTTT. Residues: CASSYPGQYQPQHF.

V usage is TRBV5-1 and J usage is TRBJ2-5; D might be TRBD2 (5 bases). The length of the CDR3 is 14 residues. CDR1 is SGHRS and CDR2 is YFSETQ in the germline V gene. Trimming pared 0 bases from V and 3 bases from J, leaving 9 bases between. This CDR3 reads CASSLVLLEETQYF. The CDR3 nucleotides read TGCGCCAGCAGCTTGGTCCTACTAGAAGAGACCCAGTACTTC.

V is TRBV6-6 and J is TRBJ2-7; possibly TRBD1 for D (5 bases). This CDR3 contains 14 residues. Germline assignment: CDR1 MNHNY and CDR2 SVGAGI (reference sequence). V gave up 0 bases and J gave up 5 bases, with 11 bases separating them. Here the CDR3 reads CASSYSRTRNEQYF. CDR3 in DNA: TGTGCCAGCAGTTACTCGAGGACAAGAAACGAGCAGTACTTC.

CDR3 loop: CASSPGTGGRHQETQYF. The DNA of the CDR3 is TGTGCCAGCAGCCCCGGGACAGGGGGCCGCCACCAAGAGACCCAGTACTTC. The rearrangement links TRBV7-8 to TRBJ2-5; 12 bases map to TRBD1. The germline gives CDR1 SGHVS, CDR2 FQNEAQ. V trimming: 5 bases; J trimming: 0 bases; junction bases outside the gene matches: 7. This CDR3 spans 17 amino acids.

This clone was recorded a few times. This CDR3 is also generated by other DNA sequences in the sample. The rearrangement joins TRBV18 to TRBJ2-1; 9 bases fit TRBD1. CDR1 is KGHSH, CDR2 LQKENI, per germline. V was pared by 4 bases and J by 5 bases, with 0 bases of the junction left unmatched. This CDR3 region has 13 residues. The CDR3 region is CASSRTGDNEQFF. As DNA, the CDR3 is TGTGCCAGCTCACGGACAGGGGACAATGAGCAGTTCTTC. The whole variable domain, remainder taken from reference TRBV18 and TRBJ2-1, is NAGVMQNPRHLVRRRGQEARLRCSPMKGHSHVYWYRQLPEEGLKFMVYLQKENIIDESGMPKERFSAEFPKEGPSILRIQQVVRGDSAAYFCASSRTGDNEQFFGPGTRLTVL.

The chain combines TRBV19 with TRBJ1-5, with TRBD1 as a possible D gene (6 bases). Trimming shortened V by 10 bases and J by 3 bases, and 16 bases separated the two germline ends. This CDR3 has 14 residues. CDR1 is LNHDA, CDR2 SQIVND, per germline (reference sequence). In nucleotides, the CDR3 is TGTGCCAACCCCCCCGGACAGATCAATCAGCCCCAGCATTTT. Protein: CANPPGQINQPQHF.

This chain joins TRBV21-1 and TRBJ2-1; the table's TRBD2 call for D was not verified on the DNA. TRBV21-1 constitutes a pseudogene. The CDR3 sequence is 16 residues long. The CDR3 sequence: CASSKRLRGAYNEQFF. The CDR3 nucleotides are TGTGCCAGCAGCAAACGTCTGCGGGGGGCCTACAATGAGCAGTTCTTC.

This sequence joins TRBV6-5 and TRBJ1-1; 7 nucleotides align to TRBD1. Per the germline V gene, CDR1 is MNHEY and CDR2 is SVGAGI. CDR3 length: 13 residues. Trimming took 5 bases from V and 4 from J; bases not matched to a gene: 4. CDR3 DNA: TGTGCCAGCAGTCTCCGACAGGGCACTGAAGCTTTCTTT. It codes for CASSLRQGTEAFF.

The chain combines TRBV4-1 with TRBJ1-1, with 7 positions matching TRBD1. Germline V gene data show CDR1 as MGHRA and CDR2 as YSYEKL. The CDR3 is 13 amino acids. The junction had 6 bases not matched to a gene; V was cut back by 0 bases and J by 11 bases. The CDR3 coding sequence is TGCGCCAGCAGCCAAGAGGAAGGGACAGTTGCTTTCTTT. This sequence encodes CASSQEEGTVAFF.

This chain links TRBV12-5 with TRBJ2-1, with TRBD2 matching 11 bases. CDR3 size: 21 residues. Trimming took 2 bases from V and 1 from J; bases not matched to a gene: 16. The germline V gene encodes CDR1 LGHNT and CDR2 FRNRAP. In nucleotides, the CDR3 is TGTGCTAGTGGTTTGCCTGGCCCCACTAGCGGGGGTGTGATATCCTACAATGAGCAGTTCTTC. Translated: CASGLPGPTSGGVISYNEQFF.

Only a few counts were recorded for this clone. This chain uses TRBV6-1 with TRBJ1-4, with 7 bases matching TRBD1. The CDR3 totals 14 residues. Germline assignment: CDR1 MNHNS and CDR2 SASEGT. Germline trimming cut 5 bases from V and 7 bases from J; bases unmatched to any gene: 7. CDR3 bases: TGTGCCAGCAGTTTACAGGGGTCGGTTGAAAAACTGTTTTTT. Encoded protein: CASSLQGSVEKLFF.

This chain joins TRBV11-3 and TRBJ2-5; 10 nucleotides match TRBD2. The junction had 14 bases not matched to a gene; V was cut back by 5 bases and J by 5 bases. CDR3 length: 17 amino acids. CDR1 and CDR2 (germline): SGHNT, YENEEA. CDR3 sequence: CASSLASGGASGETQYF. The CDR3 DNA reads as TGTGCCAGCAGCCTTGCTAGCGGGGGTGCAAGTGGGGAGACCCAGTACTTC.

The chain is built from TRBV2 and TRBJ1-1; D is unclear. Germline CDR1 is SNHLY and CDR2 is FYNNEI. CDR3 size: 13 residues. V lost 7 bases and J 2 bases, leaving 11 bases between the germline ends. For the CDR3, the DNA is TGTGCCAGCATTCCAGACACAAACACTGAAGCTTTCTTT. Translated: CASIPDTNTEAFF.

Only a few counts were recorded for this clone. This chain connects TRBV27 to TRBJ1-2; 7 positions match TRBD1. This CDR3 region has 14 residues. Germline trimming cut 3 bases from V and 4 bases from J; bases unmatched to any gene: 5. The germline V gene has CDR1 MNHEY and CDR2 SMNVEV (reference sequence). For the CDR3, the DNA is TGTGCCAGCAGTTTCGGGACAGCGGGCTATGGCTACACCTTC. This codes for CASSFGTAGYGYTF.

V and J are TRBV29-1 and TRBJ2-7; TRBD2 aligns across 7 bases. The V gene end was trimmed by 3 bases and the J gene end by 2 bases; junction bases not matched to a gene: 4. The CDR3 runs to 13 residues. Germline V CDR1 and CDR2: SQVTM, ANQGSEA. The CDR3 DNA follows: TGCAGCGTTGAGCCTAGCGGAGCCTACGAGCAGTACTTC. Encoded protein: CSVEPSGAYEQYF.

The chain joins TRBV5-1 to TRBJ2-3; 7 bases agree with TRBD1. Unmatched junction bases numbered 3, after V lost 4 bases and J lost 1 base. This CDR3 has 14 amino acids. Germline V gene data show CDR1 as SGHRS and CDR2 as YFSETQ. Written as DNA, the CDR3 is TGCGCCAGCAGCGCCGGACAGGGCACAGATACGCAGTATTTT. Encoded protein: CASSAGQGTDTQYF. Full variable domain (remainder filled in from reference TRBV5-1 and TRBJ2-3): KAGVTQTPRYLIKTRGQQVTLSCSPISGHRSVSWYQQTPGQGLQFLFEYFSETQRNKGNFPGRFSGRQFSNSRSEMNVSTLELGDSALYLCASSAGQGTDTQYFGPGTRLTVL.

This rearrangement joins TRBV5-5 to TRBJ2-5; D perhaps matches TRBD1 (5 bases). The J call may be in error: the DNA end matches TRBJ2-7 better. This CDR3 region has 14 residues. Looked up from germline, CDR1 is SGHKS and CDR2 is YYEKEE (reference sequence). The CDR3 nucleotides are TGTGCCAGCAGTAACCAGGGCACCCCCTACGAGCAGTACTTC. Residues: CASSNQGTPYEQYF.

The chain joins TRBV6-5 to TRBJ1-4; 9 bases are a match to TRBD1. Per germline, CDR1 MNHEY and CDR2 SVGAGI. The junction had 3 bases not matched to a gene; V was cut back by 0 bases and J by 7 bases. CDR3 size: 15 residues. CDR3 in amino acids: CASSYSQGAGEKLFF. The DNA of the CDR3 is TGTGCCAGCAGTTACTCACAGGGGGCAGGTGAAAAACTGTTTTTT.

V usage is TRBV6-5 and J usage is TRBJ2-3; possible D gene TRBD2, 7 bases. The CDR3 spans 14 residues. Germline V gene lookup returns CDR1 MNHEY and CDR2 SVGAGI. Deletions cut 2 bases from V and 5 bases from J, with 11 bases between. CDR3 coding DNA: TGTGCCAGCAGTTACGGGGGGGCGGTAGATACGCAGTATTTT. Its protein is CASSYGGAVDTQYF.

This chain uses TRBV6-6 with TRBJ2-5; 9 nucleotides align to TRBD2. Germline V CDR1 and CDR2: MNHNY, SVGAGI (reference sequence). J gave up 6 bases and V 0 bases, and 5 bases lay outside the gene matches. The CDR3 contains 15 residues. CDR3 region: CASSYSEAGGQTQYF. DNA for the CDR3: TGTGCCAGCAGTTACTCAGAAGCGGGGGGTCAGACCCAGTACTTC.

The chain has TRBV5-6 and TRBJ1-5; the D gene is possibly TRBD1 (6 bases). V was trimmed by 2 bases and J by 0 bases, leaving 9 bases between them. The germline gives CDR1 SGHDT, CDR2 YYEEEE. This CDR3 is 15 amino acids long. The CDR3 loop reads CASSLEGVSNQPQHF. The CDR3 DNA follows: TGTGCCAGCAGCTTAGAGGGGGTTAGCAATCAGCCCCAGCATTTT.

This clone was observed a handful of times. J is TRBJ1-6 and V is TRBV11-1; weak D call: TRBD1 (6 bases). Germline lookup yields CDR1 SGHAT and CDR2 FQDESV (reference sequence). This CDR3 is 17 amino acids long. V lost 3 bases and J 2 bases, leaving 14 bases between the germline ends. The CDR3 coding sequence is TGTGCCAGCAGCTTGGGGGCAGGGCAGCCCTATAATTCACCCCTCCACTTT. It is translated as CASSLGAGQPYNSPLHF.

As concerns this clone: The same CDR3 also results from other DNA sequences found in this sample. The chain carries TRBV6-5 and TRBJ2-6; D is perhaps TRBD1 (5 bases). The CDR3 loop spans 15 amino acids. Germline V gives CDR1 MNHEY, CDR2 SVGAGI. V was shortened by 2 bases and J by 4 bases, with 9 bases between the two germline ends. The CDR3 region is CASSYGRAGANVLTF. CDR3 DNA: TGTGCCAGCAGTTACGGCAGGGCCGGGGCCAACGTCCTGACTTTC.

The table lists this clone with a count of one. The genes are TRBV4-2 and TRBJ1-3; 8 bases agree with TRBD1. The V and J ends lost 0 bases and 3 bases, in that order; junction bases with no gene match: 7. In germline, CDR1 is LGHNA, CDR2 YNFKEQ. The length of the CDR3 is 17 residues. The chain's CDR3 is CASSQDPQGAGGNTIYF. The CDR3 region has the DNA TGTGCCAGCAGCCAAGATCCCCAGGGGGCCGGTGGAAACACCATATATTTT.

The chain has TRBV30 and TRBJ2-7, with 7 bases aligning to TRBD2. The CDR3 totals 14 residues. Looked up from germline, CDR1 is GTSNPN and CDR2 is SVGIG (reference sequence). With 3 bases clipped from V and 9 bases from J, the junction kept 14 bases outside the gene matches. DNA for the CDR3: TGTGCCTGGAGCCCCGGGACTACCCCCTGGGGGCAGTACTTC. Residues: CAWSPGTTPWGQYF.

This clone was observed once. The V call is TRBV11-2, the J call TRBJ1-6, with 7 bases identical to TRBD1. Germline V gene lookup returns CDR1 SGHAT and CDR2 FQNNGV. With 2 bases clipped from V and 7 bases from J, the junction kept 8 bases outside the gene matches. The CDR3 is 16 residues long. The DNA of the CDR3 is TGTGCCAGCAGCTTATCAGGGGGTTTCGGGAATTCACCCCTCCACTTT. The encoded protein is CASSLSGGFGNSPLHF. The whole variable domain, remainder taken from reference TRBV11-2 and TRBJ1-6, is EAGVAQSPRYKIIEKRQSVAFWCNPISGHATLYWYQQILGQGPKLLIQFQNNGVVDDSQLPKDRFSAERLKGVDSTLKIQPAKLEDSAVYLCASSLSGGFGNSPLHFGNGTRLTVT.